The clone carrying this T cell receptor beta chain showed up just once. The germline gene is not matched at one end of the junction; a read error may be the cause. The sample is drawn from a study of blood T cell repertoires in COVID-19. CDR1 GTSNPN and CDR2 SVGIG come from the germline V gene (reference sequence). The CDR3 spans 14 residues. Produced via immunoSEQ multiplex PCR; TCRdb's table is partial and in-frame only. The sample yields around 140,000 clones, approximately 84% seen once. The chain is built from TRBV30 and TRBJ1-6; possible D gene TRBD1, 5 bases. The sample was peripheral blood. This receptor was identified in a human donor with acute or convalescent COVID-19. The donor label of this sample is uncertain. CDR3 sequence (DNA): TGTGCCCGGAGGGTTCAGGGTTCTAATTCACCCCTCCACTTT. This translates into CARRVQGSNSPLHF.